This T cell receptor (beta chain) was identified during a study of control samples from healthy donors and cancer patients. Sequenced by immunoSEQ multiplex PCR; TCRdb stores in-frame clones only, minus some. The table lists approximately 100,000 clones, approximately 90% of them singletons. The CDR3 consists of 18 residues. Unmatched junction bases numbered 17, after V lost 4 bases and J lost 4 bases. Germline values: CDR1 LGHDT, CDR2 YNNKEL (reference sequence). The TCR was taken from a man aged 25 to 40 in good health. The sample taken for sequencing was blood. The chain is built from TRBV3-1 (or the pseudogene TRBV3-2) and TRBJ2-5; 8 bases line up with TRBD1. The CDR3 reads CASSPSRDRGFYGETQYF. The CDR3 DNA follows: TGTGCCAGCAGCCCGTCCAGAGACAGGGGTTTTTACGGAGAGACCCAGTACTTC.